This T cell receptor (beta chain) was profiled in a study of tumor and adjacent non-tumor tissue in lung cancer. The CDR3 contains 14 residues. CDR1 MNHNY and CDR2 SVGAGI come from the germline V gene (reference sequence). On this clonotype itself: Relative to the germline gene, one junction end is altered; a read error may explain this.

No cell sorting was done before RNA was extracted from the tissue. TCRbeta libraries were built with three rounds of nested PCR, modified from ARM-PCR. From the multiplex PCR reads, TCRdb called clonotypes with MiXCR, one entry per CDR3 protein. The data show around 210,000 distinct CDR3 sequences, less than 80% seen once. This TCR derives from a man in his 60s with non-small cell lung cancer. The chain is built from TRBV6-6 and TRBJ1-6; no clear D. The specimen was lung tumor tissue. CDR3 coding DNA: TGTGCCAGCAGTTACAAGGGAACAGATTCACCCCTCCTCTTT. This codes for CASSYKGTDSPLLF.